Presented here are 24 T cell receptor beta chains from one specimen sequenced in a study of T cells in Graves' hyperthyroidism and ophthalmopathy. The source material, RNA transcripts, was used to amplify TCR beta CDR3 regions. TCR CDR3 underwent first-round RT-PCR with the HTBI primer set. In TCRdb, the multiplex PCR reads were re-called with MiXCR into one record per CDR3 protein. The table shows a few hundred thousand distinct CDR3 sequences, with 15% to 19% occurring only once. The sequencing input was blood. These receptors came from a woman under 40 with Graves' hyperthyroidism.

This clonotype was counted many times. The rearrangement joins TRBV7-2 to TRBJ2-3; TRBD1 agrees at 11 bases. V trimming: 2 bases; J trimming: 4 bases; junction bases outside the gene matches: 2. Germline assignment: CDR1 SGHTA and CDR2 FQGNSA. The CDR3 length is 15 residues. CDR3 loop: CASSLQGQGADTQYF. The CDR3 nucleotides read TGTGCCAGCAGCTTACAGGGACAGGGGGCAGATACGCAGTATTTT.

Ten or more counts support this clonotype. The genes are TRBV5-1 and TRBJ2-2; the match to TRBD1 covers 9 bases. CDR1 is SGHRS and CDR2 is YFSETQ in the germline V gene. The CDR3 sequence is 15 residues long. With V trimmed by 4 bases and J by 3 bases, 4 bases remained unmatched. The CDR3 DNA follows: TGCGCCAGCAGCACGGGACAGGGATACACCGGGGAGCTGTTTTTT. This encodes CASSTGQGYTGELFF. Using reference TRBV5-1 and TRBJ2-2 for the parts outside the CDR3, the full variable domain is KAGVTQTPRYLIKTRGQQVTLSCSPISGHRSVSWYQQTPGQGLQFLFEYFSETQRNKGNFPGRFSGRQFSNSRSEMNVSTLELGDSALYLCASSTGQGYTGELFFGEGSRLTVL.

This clonotype was counted many times. This chain links TRBV27 with TRBJ2-7; no firm D call. Looked up from germline, CDR1 is MNHEY and CDR2 is SMNVEV (reference sequence). Trimming removed 3 bases at V and 4 bases at J, with 16 bases between. This CDR3 comprises 15 residues. CDR3 residues: CASSFSSETWYEQYF. In DNA, the CDR3 is TGTGCCAGCAGTTTTTCAAGCGAAACGTGGTACGAGCAGTACTTC.

The chain recombines TRBV12-3 or TRBV12-4 with TRBJ2-1, with 9 bases aligning to TRBD1. V shed 6 bases and J 5 bases; nucleotides not matched to a gene: 11. This CDR3 is built from 16 residues. In nucleotides, the CDR3 is TGTGCCAGCAGCACTGGGGGGACAGGGAGGGACAATGAGCAGTTCTTC. Its protein is CASSTGGTGRDNEQFF.

This clonotype has just a few counts. V usage is TRBV2 and J usage is TRBJ2-7, with D perhaps being TRBD1 or TRBD2 (5 bases each). The CDR3 covers 15 residues. Germline V gene sequence: CDR1 SNHLY, CDR2 FYNNEI. V lost 7 bases to trimming and J lost 5 bases, with 21 bases between them. CDR3 sequence (DNA): TGTGCCAGCATCCCATGGGGGACCCTGGGGAACGAGCAGTACTTC. This sequence encodes CASIPWGTLGNEQYF.

This clonotype was recorded many times. The V call is TRBV18, the J call TRBJ2-7; D is unclear. Germline values: CDR1 KGHSH, CDR2 LQKENI. Trimming stripped 2 bases from V and 4 bases from J, with 3 bases between. CDR3 length: 11 amino acids. In nucleotides, the CDR3 is TGTGCCAGCTCACCAAAGTACGAGCAGTACTTC. Protein product: CASSPKYEQYF.

This clonotype was counted only a few times. This chain uses TRBV7-2 with TRBJ1-3; D perhaps matches TRBD1 (5 bases). The length of the CDR3 is 13 residues. CDR1 is SGHTA, CDR2 FQGNSA, per germline. Between the trimmed V and J ends, which lost 5 bases and 3 bases, there was a span of 8 bases. The CDR3 DNA is TGTGCCAGCAGCGAGGACATTGGAAACACCATATATTTT. Protein sequence: CASSEDIGNTIYF.

At least ten counts were recorded for this clonotype. This rearrangement joins TRBV3-1 to TRBJ2-7, with D hard to call. The V and J ends lost 6 bases and 2 bases respectively, with 20 bases between them. CDR3 length: 16 residues. Per germline, CDR1 LGHDT and CDR2 YNNKEL (reference sequence). CDR3 in amino acids: CASSLTSNVRTYEQYF. CDR3 sequence (DNA): TGTGCCAGCAGTCTCACCTCCAACGTCCGGACCTACGAGCAGTACTTC.

A note on this clonotype: Just one base apart from a much larger clone, this may be a read error. The chain links TRBV6-1 to TRBJ2-7; 10 bases line up with TRBD2. V lost 4 bases to trimming and J lost 2 bases; unmatched junction nucleotides: 8. CDR1 is MNHNS, CDR2 SASEGT, per germline. The CDR3 is 16 residues long. CDR3 region: CASSAGGTSDAYEQYF. The CDR3 coding sequence is TGTGCCAGCAGTGCAGGAGGGACTAGCGATGCCTACGAGCAGTACTTC.

This clonotype was counted between two and nine times. The chain employs TRBV7-9 and TRBJ2-1; D call uncertain. Germline V CDR1 and CDR2: SEHNR, FQNEAQ (reference sequence). The V end was cut by 3 bases, the J end by 7 bases, with 16 bases between. The CDR3 runs to 15 residues. The CDR3 loop is CASSFQNLRVNEQFF. As DNA, the CDR3 is TGTGCCAGCAGCTTCCAGAACCTCCGGGTTAATGAGCAGTTCTTC.

The chain employs TRBV28 and TRBJ1-4; D might be TRBD1 (6 bases). The CDR3 is 14 amino acids. Germline V lookup: CDR1 MDHEN, CDR2 SYDVKM. V was pared by 4 bases and J by 5 bases, with 11 bases between. As DNA, the CDR3 is TGTGCCAGCAGTTCCCCGGACAGAAATGAAAAACTGTTTTTT. Translating gives CASSSPDRNEKLFF.

This clonotype appeared a single time. The rearrangement joins TRBV27 to TRBJ2-7, with TRBD2 as a possible D gene (5 bases). The CDR3 is 13 residues long. Trimming pared 3 bases from V and 7 bases from J, leaving 13 bases between. The germline V gene encodes CDR1 MNHEY and CDR2 SMNVEV (reference sequence). CDR3 loop: CASSFPPGNEQYF. CDR3 DNA: TGTGCCAGCAGTTTCCCCCCGGGGAATGAGCAGTACTTC.

In DNA, the CDR3 is TGTGCCAGCAGTGACACGGTCACCGGGGAGCTGTTTTTT. Its protein product is CASSDTVTGELFF. This chain connects TRBV6-2 or TRBV6-3 to TRBJ2-2, with unresolved D. The CDR3 contains 13 residues. Germline V gene data show CDR1 as MNHEY and CDR2 as SVGEGT. The germline V and J ends were trimmed by 5 bases and 4 bases, with 8 bases remaining between them.

The V and J genes are TRBV19 and TRBJ1-6, with D perhaps matching TRBD1 (5 bases). The germline CDR1 and CDR2 sequences are LNHDA and SQIVND (reference sequence). The CDR3 is 14 residues long. Deletions cut 3 bases from V and 8 bases from J, with 11 bases between. The CDR3 spells CASSIGPRDSPLHF. In DNA, the CDR3 is TGTGCCAGTAGTATCGGGCCCAGGGATTCACCCCTCCACTTT.

In regard to this clonotype: A read error is possible here, since a much larger clone lies one base away. The rearrangement joins TRBV12-3 or TRBV12-4 to TRBJ1-1, with D maybe TRBD1 (6 bases). Trimming removed 7 bases at V and 1 base at J, with 13 bases between. This CDR3 contains 14 residues. DNA for the CDR3: TGTGCCAGCAATTTTTTACAGGGGAACACTGAAGCTTTCTTT. Its translation: CASNFLQGNTEAFF.

V gene TRBV18 combines with J gene TRBJ2-1, with 12 bases lining up with TRBD2. The CDR3 loop spans 15 amino acids. The trim removed 8 bases at V and 3 bases at J, leaving 5 bases unmatched. Germline V lookup: CDR1 KGHSH, CDR2 LQKENI. The CDR3 protein is CASRTSGTVYNEQFF. CDR3 DNA sequence: TGTGCCAGCAGGACTAGCGGGACAGTCTACAATGAGCAGTTCTTC.

The chain carries TRBV20-1 and TRBJ2-7, with 12 bases identical to TRBD2. The CDR3 totals 14 residues. V was pared by 6 bases and J by 3 bases, with 6 bases of the junction left unmatched. Germline CDR1 DFQATT, CDR2 SNEGSKA (reference sequence). CDR3 in DNA: TGCAGTGCCTTGACTAGCGGGAGTTTCTACGAGCAGTACTTC. This codes for CSALTSGSFYEQYF.

This clonotype was counted at least ten times. V gene TRBV7-6 combines with J gene TRBJ2-1; TRBD2 matches at 9 bases. CDR3 length: 16 residues. V shed 2 bases and J 9 bases; nucleotides not matched to a gene: 11. Germline V gives CDR1 SGHVS, CDR2 FNYEAQ. CDR3 nucleotides: TGTGCCAGCAGCTTAAGTCCTAGCGGGAATGTCGGTGAGCAGTTCTTC. Translated: CASSLSPSGNVGEQFF. Together with reference TRBV7-6 and TRBJ2-1, the CDR3 gives the full variable domain: GAGVSQSPRYKVTKRGQDVALRCDPISGHVSLYWYRQALGQGPEFLTYFNYEAQQDKSGLPNDRFSAERPEGSISTLTIQRTEQRDSAMYRCASSLSPSGNVGEQFFGPGTRLTVL.

In this sample, this clonotype turned up many times. The CDR3 here is CASSDQLAGNTDTQYF. The CDR3 region has the DNA TGTGCCAGCAGTGACCAACTAGCGGGGAACACAGATACGCAGTATTTT. The rearrangement links TRBV6-1 to TRBJ2-3; 10 bases map to TRBD2. The CDR3 is 16 residues long. J lost 2 bases, V lost 3 bases, and 5 bases had no gene match. Germline lookup yields CDR1 MNHNS and CDR2 SASEGT.

This clonotype appeared many times. The genes are TRBV29-1 and TRBJ1-1; D perhaps matches TRBD1 (5 bases). Trimming removed 8 bases from V and 13 bases from J, with 26 bases in between. The CDR3 length is 13 residues. The germline V gene has CDR1 SQVTM and CDR2 ANQGSEA. Written as DNA, the CDR3 is TGCAGCATTGTCCCCGGGACCGGTTGGGCTAATTTCTTT. The encoded protein is CSIVPGTGWANFF.

This clonotype was detected ten times or more. This rearrangement joins TRBV11-2 to TRBJ2-7; 7 nucleotides match TRBD1. This CDR3 contains 15 residues. CDR1 is SGHAT, CDR2 FQNNGV, per germline. V lost 4 bases to trimming and J lost 4 bases; unmatched junction nucleotides: 10. CDR3 DNA: TGTGCCAGCAGCTCTAGCCGGGACAGAGGATACGAGCAGTACTTC. It translates to CASSSSRDRGYEQYF.

This rearrangement joins TRBV24-1 to TRBJ2-1, with 12 bases fitting TRBD2. The CDR3 totals 20 residues. Germline loops: CDR1 KGHDR, CDR2 SFDVKD. V lost 2 bases, J lost 8 bases, and 18 bases stayed unmatched. CDR3: CATSDSRGPTSGSITYEQFF. For the CDR3, the DNA is TGTGCCACCAGTGATTCCCGAGGGCCGACTAGCGGGAGTATAACGTATGAGCAGTTCTTC.

This clonotype was recorded a few times. V and J are TRBV12-5 and TRBJ2-1; 9 bases agree with TRBD1. V was pared by 3 bases and J by 10 bases, with 10 bases of the junction left unmatched. This CDR3 comprises 15 residues. The germline V gene has CDR1 LGHNT and CDR2 FRNRAP. CDR3 DNA: TGTGCTAGTGGTTTTGTACAGGGGGCGGGTGGGGAGCAGTTCTTC. It specifies CASGFVQGAGGEQFF.

This clonotype was recorded many times. This chain joins TRBV12-3 or TRBV12-4 and TRBJ2-1; the D gene is possibly TRBD1 (5 bases). The CDR3 extends over 16 amino acids. Trimming left V 6 bases short and J 0 bases short, with 15 bases between. This CDR3 reads CASSFNRPSSYNEQFF. The CDR3 DNA follows: TGTGCCAGCAGCTTCAACAGGCCCAGCTCCTACAATGAGCAGTTCTTC.